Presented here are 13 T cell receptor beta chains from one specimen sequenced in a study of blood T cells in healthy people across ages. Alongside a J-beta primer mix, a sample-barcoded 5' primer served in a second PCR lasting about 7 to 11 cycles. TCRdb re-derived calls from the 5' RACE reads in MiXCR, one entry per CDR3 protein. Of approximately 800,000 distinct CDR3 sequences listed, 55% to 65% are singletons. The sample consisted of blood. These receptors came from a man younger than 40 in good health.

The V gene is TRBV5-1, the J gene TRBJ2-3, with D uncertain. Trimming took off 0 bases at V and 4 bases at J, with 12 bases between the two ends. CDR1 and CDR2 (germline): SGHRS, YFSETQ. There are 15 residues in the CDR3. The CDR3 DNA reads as TGCGCCAGCAGCTTGGAGGGCTCCGAACCAGATACGCAGTATTTT. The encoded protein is CASSLEGSEPDTQYF.

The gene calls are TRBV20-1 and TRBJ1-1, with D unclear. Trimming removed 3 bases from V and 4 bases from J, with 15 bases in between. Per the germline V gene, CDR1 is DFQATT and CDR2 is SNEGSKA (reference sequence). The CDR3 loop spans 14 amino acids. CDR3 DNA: TGCAGTGCTAGTCTTGGGCCAGCGGGCACTGAAGCTTTCTTT. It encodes CSASLGPAGTEAFF.

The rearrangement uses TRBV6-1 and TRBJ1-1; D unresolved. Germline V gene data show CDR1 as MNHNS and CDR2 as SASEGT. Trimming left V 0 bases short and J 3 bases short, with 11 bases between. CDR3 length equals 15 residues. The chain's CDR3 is CASSEALAIHTEAFF. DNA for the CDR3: TGTGCCAGCAGTGAAGCGCTGGCTATTCACACTGAAGCTTTCTTT.

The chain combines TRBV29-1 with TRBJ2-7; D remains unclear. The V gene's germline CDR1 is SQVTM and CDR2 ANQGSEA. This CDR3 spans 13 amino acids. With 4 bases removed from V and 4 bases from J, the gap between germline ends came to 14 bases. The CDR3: CSVVYGSQYEQYF. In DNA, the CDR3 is TGCAGCGTTGTATACGGCAGCCAGTACGAGCAGTACTTC.

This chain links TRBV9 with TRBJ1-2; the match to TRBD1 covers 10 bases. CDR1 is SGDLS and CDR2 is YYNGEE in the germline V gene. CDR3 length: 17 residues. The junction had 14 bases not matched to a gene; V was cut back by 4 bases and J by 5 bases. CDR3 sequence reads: CASSPNYPTGGAYGYTF. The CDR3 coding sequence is TGTGCCAGCAGCCCTAACTACCCGACAGGGGGCGCGTATGGCTACACCTTC. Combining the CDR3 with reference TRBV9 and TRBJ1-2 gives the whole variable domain DSGVTQTPKHLITATGQRVTLRCSPRSGDLSVYWYQQSLDQGLQFLIQYYNGEERAKGNILERFSAQQFPDLHSELNLSSLELGDSALYFCASSPNYPTGGAYGYTFGSGTRLTVV.

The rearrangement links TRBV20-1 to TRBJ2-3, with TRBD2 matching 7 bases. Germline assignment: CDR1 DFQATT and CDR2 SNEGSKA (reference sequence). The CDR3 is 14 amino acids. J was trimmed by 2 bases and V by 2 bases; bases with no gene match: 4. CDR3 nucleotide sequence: TGCAGTGCTAGACTAGCGGAGGCCACAGATACGCAGTATTTT. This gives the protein CSARLAEATDTQYF.

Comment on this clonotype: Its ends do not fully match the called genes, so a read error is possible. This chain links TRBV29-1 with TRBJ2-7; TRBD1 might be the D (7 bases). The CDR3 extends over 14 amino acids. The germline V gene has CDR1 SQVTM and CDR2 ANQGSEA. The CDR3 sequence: CSVELVEGASEQYF. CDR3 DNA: TGCAGCGTTGAGCTCGTGGAGGGGGCTAGTGAGCAGTACTTT.

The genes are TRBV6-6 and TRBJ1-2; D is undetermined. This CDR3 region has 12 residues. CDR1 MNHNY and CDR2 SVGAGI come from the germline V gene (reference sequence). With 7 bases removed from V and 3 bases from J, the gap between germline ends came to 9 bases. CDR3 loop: CASTRGDYGYTF. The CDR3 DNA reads TGTGCCAGCACCCGAGGAGACTATGGCTACACCTTC.

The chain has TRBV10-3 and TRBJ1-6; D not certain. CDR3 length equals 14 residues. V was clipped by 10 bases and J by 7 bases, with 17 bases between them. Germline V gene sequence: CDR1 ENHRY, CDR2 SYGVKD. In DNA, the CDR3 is TGTGCCACCGTCGCCGGGAGACTCAATTCACCCCTCCACTTT. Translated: CATVAGRLNSPLHF.

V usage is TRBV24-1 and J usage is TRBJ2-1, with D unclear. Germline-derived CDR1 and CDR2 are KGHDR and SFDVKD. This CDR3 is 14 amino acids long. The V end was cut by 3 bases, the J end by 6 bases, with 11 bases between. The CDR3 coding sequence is TGTGCCACCAGTGATACGGGCCGGATCAATGAGCAGTTCTTC. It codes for CATSDTGRINEQFF.

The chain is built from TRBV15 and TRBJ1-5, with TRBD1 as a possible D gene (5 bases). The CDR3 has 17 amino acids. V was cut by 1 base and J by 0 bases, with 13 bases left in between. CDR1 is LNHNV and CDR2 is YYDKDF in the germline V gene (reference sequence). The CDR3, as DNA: TGTGCCACCAGCAGAGCCGGCGCGGGGCATAGCAATCAGCCCCAGCATTTT. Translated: CATSRAGAGHSNQPQHF.

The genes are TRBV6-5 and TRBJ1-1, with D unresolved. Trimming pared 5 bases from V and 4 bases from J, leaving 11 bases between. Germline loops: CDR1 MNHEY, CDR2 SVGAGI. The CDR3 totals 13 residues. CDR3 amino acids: CASSPAGVTEAFF. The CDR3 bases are TGTGCCAGCAGTCCGGCCGGGGTCACTGAAGCTTTCTTT.

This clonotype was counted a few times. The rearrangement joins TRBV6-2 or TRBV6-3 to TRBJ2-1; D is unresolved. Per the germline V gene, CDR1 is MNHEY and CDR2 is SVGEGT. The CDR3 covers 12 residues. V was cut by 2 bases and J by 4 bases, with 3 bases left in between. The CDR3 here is CASSYAYNEQFF. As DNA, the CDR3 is TGTGCCAGCAGTTACGCATACAATGAGCAGTTCTTC.